The 23 T cell receptor delta chains listed next were all sequenced from one sample in a study of γδ T cells in repeated Plasmodium falciparum infection (dated by TCRdb to the early 2020s). Vgamma9/Vdelta2+ and Vdelta2-negative gammadelta T cell populations were flow-sorted from peripheral blood mononuclear cells for bulk TCR repertoire analysis. The method was multiplex PCR. Sequencing took place on an Illumina MiSeq. Via CATT, TCRdb reprocessed the public reads, and rows with identical DNA were then joined. The sample table lists 85,000 to 90,000 delta-chain clones, more than 1.4% of them with a count of one. The ten largest clones represent roughly 8.1% of the sample. Sequencing was performed on gamma-delta T cells from blood. These receptors were taken from a pool of human donors (malaria-infected and uninfected, not separated).

This clone occurred a few times. The protein in TCRdb stems from a much larger clone and differs at residue 7 from this DNA's translation, likely a read error; here the protein is translated from the DNA. The CDR3 sequence: CALGEQGRWSGSYWGLPDKLIF. CDR3 DNA: TGTGCTCTTGGGGAACAAGGTCGATGGTCGGGTTCATACTGGGGATTACCCGATAAACTCATCTTT. The genes are TRDV1 and TRDJ1; 7 bases line up with TRDD3. Here the J gene was assigned by germline matching of the DNA, as TCRdb has none. CDR3 length: 22 amino acids. The trim removed 1 base at V and 3 bases at J, leaving 26 bases unmatched. Germline CDR1 and CDR2: TSWWSYY and QGS.

Concerning this clone: A far more abundant clone sits one base away, making this likely a read error. The same CDR3 is also encoded by other DNA sequences in this sample. This chain links TRDV1 with TRDJ1, with 8 bases matching TRDD3. The CDR3 runs to 20 residues. V lost 1 base and J lost 5; bases outside the gene matches: 21. Germline assignment: CDR1 TSWWSYY and CDR2 QGS. CDR3 loop: CALGEQGLYGVLGGGDKLIF. The CDR3 nucleotides read TGTGCTCTTGGGGAACAAGGACTTTACGGCGTACTGGGGGGAGGTGATAAACTCATCTTT.

This clone was seen more than once but under ten times. The translation of this DNA and the TCRdb protein of a much larger clone differ at residue 3, probably owing to a read error; the protein shown here is translated from the DNA. The V call is TRDV1, the J call TRDJ1; 7 nucleotides agree with TRDD3. No J segment appears in TCRdb, so it was assigned here by matching the sequence to germline. The CDR3 spans 23 residues. CDR1 and CDR2 (germline): TSWWSYY, QGS. This CDR3 reads CAPGKNIFLGPSYWGITTDKLIF. CDR3 sequence (DNA): TGTGCTCCTGGGAAGAACATATTTTTGGGTCCGTCTTACTGGGGCATTACCACCGATAAACTCATCTTT.

The chain recombines TRDV1 with TRDJ1; TRDD3 matches at 11 bases. No J gene is reported in TCRdb; it was inferred here by comparing the DNA with germline. Trimming cost V 1 base and J 1 base; bases outside gene matches: 26. Germline V gives CDR1 TSWWSYY, CDR2 QGS. The CDR3 totals 24 residues. Here the CDR3 reads CALGEQPRSYIRRDWGISTDKLIF. CDR3 nucleotides: TGTGCTCTTGGGGAACAACCACGCTCCTACATTCGGAGGGACTGGGGGATAAGCACCGATAAACTCATCTTT.

Comment on this clone: A far larger clone lies a single base away; this is likely a read error. Other DNA sequences of this sample code for an identical CDR3. This chain connects TRDV1 to TRDJ2; 7 bases line up with TRDD3. Per germline, CDR1 TSWWSYY and CDR2 QGS. This CDR3 is built from 20 residues. CDR3 sequence (DNA): TGTGCTCTTGGGATCTCTACGCCGGGGGTCGCCGGGGGATTGACAGCGCAACTCTTCTTT. Amino acid sequence: CALGISTPGVAGGLTAQLFF.

This clone was counted only a few times. This DNA's translation differs at residue 4 from TCRdb's protein, which comes from a much larger clone; a read error is likely, and the protein shown is translated from the DNA. The chain has TRDV1 and TRDJ1; no reliable D call. From germline, CDR1 is TSWWSYY and CDR2 QGS. CDR3 length equals 11 residues. DNA of the CDR3: TGTGCTCTTGAGGAAAGGGAACTACTCATCTTT. Protein sequence: CALEERELLIF.

This clone was counted between two and nine times. The mismatch at residues 3 and 14 between this DNA's translation and the TCRdb protein of a much larger clone likely reflects a read error; the protein shown is translated from the DNA. The chain couples TRDV1 to TRDJ1; 8 bases agree with TRDD2. Because TCRdb records no J gene, it was assigned here through a match of the DNA to germline. The CDR3 runs 22 residues. In germline, CDR1 is TSWWSYY, CDR2 QGS. In nucleotides, the CDR3 is TGTGCTCATGGGGACCCGGTGGGCTTCCTACCGGTACTGAGGGCCTACACCGATAAACTCATCTTT. The encoded protein is CAHGDPVGFLPVLRAYTDKLIF.

For this clone: An end of the junction differs from the germline gene, which may be a read error. V is TRDV2 and J is TRDJ1; perhaps TRDD3 as D (5 bases). This CDR3 comprises 19 residues. The germline gives CDR1 GEAIGNYY, CDR2 EKD. The CDR3 region is CACDTGQGDTLADTDKLIF. Here the CDR3 DNA reads TGTGCCTGTGACACCGGACAGGGAGATACCCTAGCGGACACCGATAAGCTCATCTTT.

This clone was picked up a small number of times. The protein given by TCRdb reflects a much larger clone and differs at residue 13 from this DNA's translation, likely from a read error; the protein shown is the DNA's translation. The chain recombines TRDV1 with TRDJ1; possible D gene TRDD3, 6 bases. Here the J gene came from matching the DNA to germline, since TCRdb omits it. The CDR3 is made up of 24 amino acids. Trimming pared 3 bases from V and 1 base from J, leaving 39 bases between. Germline V gene lookup returns CDR1 TSWWSYY and CDR2 QGS. For the CDR3, the DNA is TGTGCTCTTGGGGAGCCCCTCTCCCTTTTCGTACTGAGGGATAATAGGAAGGTCACCGATAAACTCATCTTT. Protein sequence: CALGEPLSLFVLRDNRKVTDKLIF.

This clone has a handful of counts. A far bigger clonotype differs at one base, so this is likely a read error. This sample includes further DNA sequences coding for the same CDR3. Here the V gene is TRDV1, but the J gene went uncalled. Germline CDR1 and CDR2: TSWWSYY and QGS. The CDR3 loop spans 14 amino acids. The CDR3 here is CALGVIRSTDKLIF. Here the CDR3 DNA reads TGTGCTCTTGGGGTCATCAGGTCCACCGATAAACTCATCTTC.

This clone has more than one count but fewer than ten. This DNA translates differently at residue 17 from the TCRdb protein, which is that of a much larger clone; a read error is likely, and the protein shown is the DNA's own translation. The chain joins TRDV1 to TRDJ1; D is possibly TRDD3 (5 bases). TCRdb carries no J gene annotation; the J gene was assigned here by matching the DNA with germline. The CDR3 length is 20 residues. Germline V gene data show CDR1 as TSWWSYY and CDR2 as QGS. Deletions cut 5 bases from V and 10 bases from J, with 38 bases between. CDR3 sequence reads: CALGPPNGGTPVVGNHRLIF. The CDR3 DNA reads TGTGCTCTTGGGCCCCCGAATGGTGGCACCCCGGTTGTGGGGAATCATAGACTCATCTTT.

This clone was detected only a few times. With only one base between it and a far larger clone, this is likely a read error. The same CDR3 can be traced to other DNA sequences in this sample. The chain joins TRDV1 to TRDJ1, with a tentative D call TRDD2 (6 bases). Here the J gene was assigned by germline matching of the DNA, as TCRdb has none. Per the germline V gene, CDR1 is TSWWSYY and CDR2 is QGS. The CDR3 contains 18 residues. This chain's CDR3 is CALGELGILPDLTDKLIF. Here the CDR3 DNA reads TGTGCCCTTGGGGAACTAGGTATCCTACCCGACCTCACCGATAAACTCATCTTT.

In the case of this clone: It differs at one base from a far larger clone, so likely a read error. Distinct nucleotide sequences in the sample also encode this CDR3. The rearrangement links TRDV2 to TRDJ3, with 13 bases identical to TRDD3. The J gene, missing from TCRdb, was assigned here through DNA to germline matching. CDR1 and CDR2 from the germline V gene are GEAIGNYY and EKD. This CDR3 is built from 21 residues. In DNA form, the CDR3 reads TGTGCATGTGACGAGGTACTGGGGGATACGCCCCGTTCCTGGGACACCCGACAGATGTTTTTC. Its translation is CACDEVLGDTPRSWDTRQMFF.

This clone was detected many times. The V and J genes are TRDV1 and TRDJ1, with 7 nucleotides matching TRDD3. The CDR3 totals 20 residues. The junction had 25 bases not matched to a gene; V was cut back by 0 bases and J by 9 bases. Per germline, CDR1 TSWWSYY and CDR2 QGS. CDR3 sequence (DNA): TGTGCTCTTGGGGAACTCGCCGGGGGTACTGGGGTGGGGTCCTTTACTCAACTCATCTTT. As protein: CALGELAGGTGVGSFTQLIF.

In regard to this clone: A read error may explain this, as a much larger clone is one base away. The sample holds other DNA sequences that translate to the same CDR3. The rearrangement links TRDV1 to TRDJ1; 12 bases fit TRDD3. TCRdb does not report a J gene; here it was assigned by matching the DNA to germline references. The CDR3 has 19 residues. Germline V gene sequence: CDR1 TSWWSYY, CDR2 QGS. CDR3: CALGGRFRLGDTGPDKLIF. CDR3 bases: TGTGCCCTTGGGGGCCGCTTCCGACTGGGGGATACAGGTCCCGATAAACTCATCTTT.

This clone has a handful of counts. TCRdb's listed protein matches a much larger clone and diverges from this DNA's translation at residue 11, likely through a read error; the protein shown comes from the DNA. Other nucleotide sequences in the sample specify the same CDR3. The rearrangement joins TRDV1 to TRDJ1, with D possibly TRDD3 on 6 matching bases. Assignment of the J gene here rests on matching the DNA to germline, because TCRdb gives none. The CDR3 loop spans 19 amino acids. Germline V lookup: CDR1 TSWWSYY, CDR2 QGS. CDR3 nucleotide sequence: TGCGCTCTTGGGGATGGAGTCCTATGGCTGGAGGCGCACACCGATAAACTCATCTTT. Protein sequence: CALGDGVLWLEAHTDKLIF.

This clone was found a few times. Given a far larger clone just one base away, this is likely a sequencing read error. In the same sample, other DNA sequences code for this CDR3. The rearrangement uses TRDV1 and TRDJ4, with 11 positions matching TRDD3. TCRdb lists no J gene, so it was determined here by aligning the DNA to germline. The CDR3 contains 25 residues. Germline loops: CDR1 TSWWSYY, CDR2 QGS. V shed 4 bases, J shed 3 bases, and the junction held 37 bases outside the gene matches. As DNA, the CDR3 is TGTGCTCTTGGGGGTCCCCATGGACGGCTTGTCCCAATCGATCATGTACTGGGGGATAAAGGACCCCTGATCTTT. This gives the protein CALGGPHGRLVPIDHVLGDKGPLIF.

This clone was detected a few times. A read error likely explains why the TCRdb protein, taken from a much larger clone, differs from this DNA's translation at residue 12; the protein shown is translated from the DNA. The rearrangement joins TRDV2 to TRDJ3; 8 positions agree with TRDD3. No J segment appears in TCRdb, so it was assigned here by matching the sequence to germline. This CDR3 comprises 17 residues. Germline assignment: CDR1 GEAIGNYY and CDR2 EKD. Written as DNA, the CDR3 is TGTGCCTGTGACACCGGGATACGCTCCTGGGACGCCCGACAGATGTTTTTC. Translated, it gives CACDTGIRSWDARQMFF.

This clone was detected a few times. The TCRdb record carries a much larger clone's protein, which differs from this DNA's translation at residue 4; a read error is the likely cause, and the protein listed here is the DNA translation. The chain combines TRDV1 with TRDJ1; no clear D gene. The J gene comes from matching the DNA to germline here; TCRdb lacks it. V was clipped by 8 bases and J by 0 bases, with 10 bases between them. CDR1 is TSWWSYY and CDR2 is QGS in the germline V gene. This CDR3 is built from 13 residues. CDR3 sequence: CALRTTHTDKLIF. CDR3 bases: TGTGCTCTTAGGACAACACACACCGATAAACTCATCTTT.

This clone was detected only a few times. TCRdb attributes to this sequence the protein of a much larger clone, which differs from the DNA translation at residue 13; a read error is likely, and the protein displayed is translated from the DNA. This rearrangement joins TRDV2 to TRDJ1; 12 bases match TRDD3. TCRdb leaves out the J gene; it was filled in here by matching the DNA to germline. This CDR3 spans 16 amino acids. The germline gives CDR1 GEAIGNYY, CDR2 EKD. The CDR3 DNA reads TGTGCCTGTGACACGACTACTGGGGGATACACCGATGAACTCATCTTT. The encoded protein is CACDTTTGGYTDELIF.

As for this clone: TCRdb's protein for this DNA is that of a much larger clone and differs from the translation at residue 10, likely a read error; the protein shown is the DNA translation. The sample holds other DNA sequences that translate to the same CDR3. The chain couples TRDV1 to TRDJ1; 7 bases are shared with TRDD3. Matching the DNA to germline supplied the J gene, which TCRdb does not give. This CDR3 has 15 residues. J was trimmed by 10 bases and V by 0 bases; bases with no gene match: 11. Germline CDR1 is TSWWSYY and CDR2 is QGS. The DNA of the CDR3 is TGTGCTCTTGGGGAACTACCCCGTCACAGGGGGATACTCATCTTT. Translation gives CALGELPRHRGILIF.

This clone showed up just a few times. The amino acid sequence in TCRdb belongs to a much larger clone and departs from this DNA's translation at residue 15, likely a sequencing read error; the sequence shown is translated from the DNA. The chain employs TRDV1 and TRDJ1; 9 bases align to TRDD3. The germline V gene has CDR1 TSWWSYY and CDR2 QGS. The CDR3 sequence is 21 residues long. The CDR3 loop is CALGAPTFPGTGGTSPDKLIF. CDR3 bases: TGCGCTCTTGGGGCGCCCACTTTTCCGGGCACTGGGGGAACCTCTCCCGATAAACTCATCTTT.

This clone appeared a few times. A far larger clone is just one base off, so this is likely a read error. Other nucleotide sequences from this sample produce the same CDR3. The chain employs TRDV1 and TRDJ1; 11 nucleotides line up with TRDD3. Germline values: CDR1 TSWWSYY, CDR2 QGS. This CDR3 region has 20 residues. The CDR3 DNA sequence: TGTGCTCTTGGGGATACTTCCTTGTGGGGGATACGGACTAGCACCGATAAACTCATCTTC. Amino acid sequence: CALGDTSLWGIRTSTDKLIF.